Below are 31 T cell receptor beta chains sequenced from a single sample in a study of blood T cell repertoires in COVID-19. Only in-frame clones appear in the TCRdb table, and some are missing; sequencing was by immunoSEQ multiplex PCR. The data contain 350,000 or so clones, roughly 87% of them seen just once; the ten biggest clones take up around 3.9%. The sequenced material came from peripheral blood. The receptors were gathered from a woman aged 55-69 years with COVID-19, enrolled during active disease.

The chain employs TRBV27 and TRBJ2-2, with 7 bases matching TRBD2. This CDR3 comprises 14 residues. The V segment lost 3 bases and the J segment 5 bases; nucleotides outside the gene matches: 3. Germline V gene lookup returns CDR1 MNHEY and CDR2 SMNVEV (reference sequence). The chain's CDR3 is CASSLQGGTGELFF. CDR3 coding DNA: TGTGCCAGCAGTTTGCAGGGAGGGACCGGGGAGCTGTTTTTT.

The genes are TRBV5-6 and TRBJ1-5; possibly TRBD1 for D (5 bases). V gave up 0 bases and J gave up 9 bases, with 19 bases separating them. This CDR3 contains 16 residues. Germline values: CDR1 SGHDT, CDR2 YYEEEE. The DNA of the CDR3 is TGTGCCAGCAGCTTGGGGGCTGCAGGGCCCGGTGCGCCCCAGCATTTT. Translating gives CASSLGAAGPGAPQHF.

This chain uses TRBV12-3 or TRBV12-4 with TRBJ1-1; D is possibly TRBD1 (5 bases). V dropped 5 bases and J dropped 5 bases, with 12 bases sitting between them. CDR3 length: 13 amino acids. The CDR3: CASSEFRGTEAFF. The CDR3 nucleotides are TGTGCCAGCAGTGAATTTAGGGGAACTGAAGCTTTCTTT.

The V gene is TRBV5-1, the J gene TRBJ1-1; possibly TRBD1 for D (6 bases). The V gene lost 0 bases and the J gene lost 6 bases, with 15 bases spanning the gap. The CDR3 length is 15 residues. Germline V gene data show CDR1 as SGHRS and CDR2 as YFSETQ. The CDR3 is CASSLGTVPGAEAFF. CDR3 in DNA: TGCGCCAGCAGCTTGGGGACAGTACCCGGGGCTGAAGCTTTCTTT.

The gene calls are TRBV12-5 and TRBJ1-3, with TRBD1 matching over 8 bases. V lost 4 bases, J lost 4 bases, and 6 bases stayed unmatched. The CDR3 sequence is 15 residues long. CDR1 and CDR2 from the germline V gene are LGHNT and FRNRAP. The CDR3 nucleotides read TGTGCTAGTGGTTCTTCCGGGACAGGAGGAAACACCATATATTTT. Protein product: CASGSSGTGGNTIYF.

This sequence joins TRBV6-5 and TRBJ1-5; no firm D call. Trimming cost V 6 bases and J 4 bases, with 10 bases left between them. The germline gives CDR1 MNHEY, CDR2 SVGAGI. The CDR3 extends over 13 amino acids. The CDR3 is CASRLQRNQPQHF. CDR3 DNA sequence: TGTGCCAGCAGGCTACAGAGAAATCAGCCCCAGCATTTT.

There are a few counts of this clone. This rearrangement joins TRBV5-1 to TRBJ2-3, with TRBD1 as a possible D gene (6 bases). CDR1 is SGHRS and CDR2 is YFSETQ in the germline V gene. With 2 bases removed from V and 6 bases from J, the gap between germline ends came to 13 bases. This CDR3 region has 14 residues. CDR3 in amino acids: CASSFRQGTDTQYF. The DNA for the CDR3 is TGCGCCAGCAGCTTCCGGCAGGGGACCGATACGCAGTATTTT. The full variable domain, with the rest looked up from reference TRBV5-1 and TRBJ2-3, is KAGVTQTPRYLIKTRGQQVTLSCSPISGHRSVSWYQQTPGQGLQFLFEYFSETQRNKGNFPGRFSGRQFSNSRSEMNVSTLELGDSALYLCASSFRQGTDTQYFGPGTRLTVL.

This clone was counted between two and nine times. The J gene is TRBJ1-5, the V gene TRBV28, with D unresolved. In germline, CDR1 is MDHEN, CDR2 SYDVKM. With 3 bases removed from V and 0 bases from J, the gap between germline ends came to 3 bases. The CDR3 is made up of 13 amino acids. The CDR3 region is CASSFSSNQPQHF. CDR3 DNA sequence: TGTGCCAGCAGTTTCTCTAGCAATCAGCCCCAGCATTTT.

The rearrangement links TRBV6-1 to TRBJ1-3, with unresolved D. Trimming removed 1 base at V and 10 bases at J, with 11 bases between. The CDR3 is 13 amino acids. Germline CDR1 MNHNS, CDR2 SASEGT. The CDR3 DNA sequence: TGTGCCAGCAGTGAAGTCGTGAGTAGTACCATATATTTT. Amino acids: CASSEVVSSTIYF.

The chain links TRBV18 to TRBJ2-1, with 10 bases that match TRBD1. V lost 3 bases to trimming and J lost 10 bases; unmatched junction nucleotides: 9. The CDR3 has 15 amino acids. CDR1 KGHSH and CDR2 LQKENI come from the germline V gene. Written as DNA, the CDR3 is TGTGCCAGCTCACCTCCCGGGACAGGGGTGTTCGAGCAGTTCTTC. This gives the protein CASSPPGTGVFEQFF.

The CDR3 nucleotides are TGTGCCAGCAGCGTAGGGGCCAGCACGAACACTGAAGCTTTCTTT. It yields the protein CASSVGASTNTEAFF. This chain connects TRBV9 to TRBJ1-1; D not certain. V lost 0 bases to trimming and J lost 1 base, with 10 bases between them. The CDR3 sequence is 15 residues long. Germline assignment: CDR1 SGDLS and CDR2 YYNGEE. Supplemented by reference TRBV9 and TRBJ1-1, the full variable domain reads DSGVTQTPKHLITATGQRVTLRCSPRSGDLSVYWYQQSLDQGLQFLIQYYNGEERAKGNILERFSAQQFPDLHSELNLSSLELGDSALYFCASSVGASTNTEAFFGQGTRLTVV.

V and J are TRBV25-1 and TRBJ1-5, with 9 positions matching TRBD1. The ends lost 6 bases at V and 6 bases at J; junction bases unmatched: 6. The germline gives CDR1 MGHDK, CDR2 SYGVNS. The CDR3 loop spans 14 amino acids. CDR3 in amino acids: CASRGQGEGQPQHF. As DNA, the CDR3 is TGTGCCAGCAGGGGACAGGGAGAGGGTCAGCCCCAGCATTTT. Combining the CDR3 with reference TRBV25-1 and TRBJ1-5 gives the whole variable domain EADIYQTPRYLVIGTGKKITLECSQTMGHDKMYWYQQDPGMELHLIHYSYGVNSTEKGDLSSESTVSRIRTEHFPLTLESARPSHTSQYLCASRGQGEGQPQHFGDGTRLSIL.

This clone was detected a few times. In DNA, the CDR3 is TGTGCCAGCAGCTTAGCCACCTATAGCAATCAGCCCCAGCATTTT. Translated: CASSLATYSNQPQHF. V is TRBV7-2 and J is TRBJ1-5; D not resolved. CDR3 size: 15 residues. Trimming cost V 0 bases and J 0 bases, with 6 bases left between them. CDR1 and CDR2 from the germline V gene are SGHTA and FQGNSA.

This clone occurred once. The chain joins TRBV5-1 to TRBJ2-3; 9 bases map to TRBD2. In germline, CDR1 is SGHRS, CDR2 YFSETQ. Germline trimming cut 0 bases from V and 2 bases from J; bases unmatched to any gene: 4. The length of the CDR3 is 16 residues. The CDR3 reads CASSLGASGDTDTQYF. CDR3 DNA: TGCGCCAGCAGCTTGGGCGCTAGCGGGGACACAGATACGCAGTATTTT.

The J gene is TRBJ1-2, the V gene TRBV5-1; 7 nucleotides match TRBD1. The germline V gene encodes CDR1 SGHRS and CDR2 YFSETQ. The CDR3 extends over 14 amino acids. Trimming removed 4 bases from V and 8 bases from J; junction bases left unmatched: 11. The CDR3 bases are TGCGCCAGCAGCATGGAGACAGGGAAGGCAGGCTACACCTTC. Translating it yields CASSMETGKAGYTF.

This clone has a single count. The chain employs TRBV18 and TRBJ2-3, with D possibly matching TRBD2 (5 bases). V was clipped by 8 bases and J by 4 bases, with 13 bases between them. The V gene's germline CDR1 is KGHSH and CDR2 LQKENI. The CDR3 consists of 13 residues. DNA for the CDR3: TGTGCCAGCAATGAGGGTATCGCAGATACGCAGTATTTT. Protein: CASNEGIADTQYF.

The chain links TRBV14 to TRBJ2-3, with D perhaps TRBD2 (6 bases). V was shortened by 5 bases and J by 2 bases, with 17 bases between the two germline ends. The CDR3 runs to 16 residues. The germline CDR1 and CDR2 sequences are SGHDN and FVKESK. The CDR3 spells CASSTRRGTYTDTQYF. CDR3 nucleotide sequence: TGTGCCAGCAGCACTCGCCGGGGGACCTACACAGATACGCAGTATTTT.

The count of this clone is one. The CDR3: CASSRMVGGTEAFF. In nucleotides, the CDR3 is TGTGCCAGCAGCCGTATGGTAGGGGGTACTGAAGCTTTCTTT. The chain recombines TRBV7-6 with TRBJ1-1; tentatively, D is TRBD1 (6 bases). CDR3 size: 14 residues. Between the trimmed V and J ends, which lost 5 bases and 5 bases, there was a span of 15 bases. Looked up from germline, CDR1 is SGHVS and CDR2 is FNYEAQ.

This clone was observed many times. The chain is built from TRBV6-6 and TRBJ1-5; weak D call: TRBD1 (6 bases). Germline V gene data show CDR1 as MNHNY and CDR2 as SVGAGI (reference sequence). Trimming stripped 6 bases from V and 0 bases from J, with 12 bases between. The CDR3 extends over 15 amino acids. CDR3 protein: CASRHGQLSNQPQHF. CDR3 in DNA: TGTGCCAGCAGACATGGACAGCTTAGCAATCAGCCCCAGCATTTT.

The chain couples TRBV9 to TRBJ2-2, with TRBD2 identical over 9 bases. Germline trimming cut 0 bases from V and 5 bases from J; bases unmatched to any gene: 8. Germline V gives CDR1 SGDLS, CDR2 YYNGEE. The CDR3 length is 17 residues. The DNA of the CDR3 is TGTGCCAGCAGCGTAGAAGCGGGGGGTTGGGATACCGGGGAGCTGTTTTTT. Encoded protein: CASSVEAGGWDTGELFF. The full variable domain, completed using reference TRBV9 and TRBJ2-2, is DSGVTQTPKHLITATGQRVTLRCSPRSGDLSVYWYQQSLDQGLQFLIQYYNGEERAKGNILERFSAQQFPDLHSELNLSSLELGDSALYFCASSVEAGGWDTGELFFGEGSRLTVL.

In regard to this clone: Within the sample, other DNA sequences also encode this same CDR3. The chain is built from TRBV7-3 and TRBJ1-1, with D perhaps TRBD1 (5 bases). Trimming removed 4 bases from V and 2 bases from J, with 11 bases in between. Germline values: CDR1 SGHTA, CDR2 FQGTGA. The CDR3 has 14 amino acids. The CDR3 coding sequence is TGTGCCAGCAGCTCCCAGGGCCTTAACACTGAAGCTTTCTTT. Amino acids: CASSSQGLNTEAFF.

CDR3 in DNA: TGTGCCAGTTCTCTAGCGGGGACGACGCAGTATTTT. Translation gives CASSLAGTTQYF. The chain employs TRBV19 and TRBJ2-3; 9 bases are shared with TRBD2. The CDR3 runs to 12 residues. The germline V gene has CDR1 LNHDA and CDR2 SQIVND (reference sequence). Trimming took 8 bases from V and 9 from J; bases not matched to a gene: 6.

The chain links TRBV9 to TRBJ1-2, with a possible D match to TRBD1 (6 bases). Germline CDR1 reads SGDLS; CDR2 reads YYNGEE. V lost 4 bases to trimming and J lost 2 bases, with 24 bases between them. The CDR3 has 18 amino acids. CDR3 sequence reads: CASSHRGTRRTGNYGYTF. CDR3 nucleotides: TGTGCCAGCAGCCATAGGGGGACCCGGCGAACAGGGAACTATGGCTACACCTTC.

The rearrangement joins TRBV7-3 to TRBJ1-1; D unclear. Germline V gene data show CDR1 as SGHTA and CDR2 as FQGTGA. V was clipped by 0 bases and J by 1 base, with 3 bases between them. The CDR3 runs to 13 residues. As DNA, the CDR3 is TGTGCCAGCAGCTTAACTAAGAACACTGAAGCTTTCTTT. Residues: CASSLTKNTEAFF.

The chain combines TRBV28 with TRBJ1-1; TRBD1 might be the D (6 bases). The CDR3 covers 13 residues. Germline assignment: CDR1 MDHEN and CDR2 SYDVKM. V was shortened by 3 bases and J by 3 bases, with 8 bases between the two germline ends. The CDR3 reads CASSFAGDTEAFF. The CDR3 DNA follows: TGTGCCAGCAGTTTTGCAGGGGACACTGAAGCTTTCTTT.

The chain carries TRBV5-1 and TRBJ2-2, with a weak D call TRBD2 (6 bases). CDR3 length: 17 amino acids. V lost 4 bases and J lost 6, with 22 bases in between. The germline CDR1 and CDR2 sequences are SGHRS and YFSETQ. The CDR3 protein is CASSPDLAFGSAGELFF. The DNA for the CDR3 is TGCGCCAGCAGCCCGGATCTAGCGTTTGGGTCCGCCGGGGAGCTGTTTTTT.

This sequence joins TRBV10-1 and TRBJ1-6; 8 nucleotides align to TRBD1. This CDR3 spans 14 amino acids. Germline assignment: CDR1 WNHNN and CDR2 SYGVQD (reference sequence). The V gene end was trimmed by 5 bases and the J gene end by 6 bases; junction bases not matched to a gene: 3. The CDR3 DNA reads TGCGCCAGCAGTAAGGACAGGGCTAATTCACCCCTCCACTTT. Encoded protein: CASSKDRANSPLHF.

This clone was seen a single time. The chain is built from TRBV9 and TRBJ1-1, with 7 nucleotides matching TRBD1. Germline CDR1 is SGDLS and CDR2 is YYNGEE. CDR3 length: 17 residues. V shed 4 bases, J shed 6 bases, and the junction held 18 bases outside the gene matches. CDR3 bases: TGTGCCAGCAGCCCTTACCACAGGGGAATGGGGCGGGCTGAAGCTTTCTTT. Translated, it gives CASSPYHRGMGRAEAFF.

The chain combines TRBV2 with TRBJ2-1; 9 bases map to TRBD2. V lost 8 bases and J lost 9; bases outside the gene matches: 8. Germline V gives CDR1 SNHLY, CDR2 FYNNEI. This CDR3 comprises 13 residues. The CDR3 DNA follows: TGTGCCAGCTCCATGGGCGGGGGGGCTGAGCAGTTCTTC. Translated: CASSMGGGAEQFF.

The chain links TRBV7-2 to TRBJ2-7; maybe TRBD1 (5 bases). The CDR3 totals 14 residues. Germline CDR1 is SGHTA and CDR2 is FQGNSA. The V and J ends lost 1 base and 4 bases respectively, with 11 bases between them. CDR3 protein: CASSLGPGQYEQYF. For the CDR3, the DNA is TGTGCCAGCAGCTTAGGGCCAGGGCAATACGAGCAGTACTTC.

This chain joins TRBV5-1 and TRBJ1-5; 7 bases agree with TRBD1. The CDR3 extends over 15 amino acids. In germline, CDR1 is SGHRS, CDR2 YFSETQ. V dropped 0 bases and J dropped 7; count of bases not matched to a gene: 7. CDR3 DNA: TGCGCCAGCAGCTTGGATCTTCCAGGGGGACAGCCCCAGCATTTT. Its translation is CASSLDLPGGQPQHF.